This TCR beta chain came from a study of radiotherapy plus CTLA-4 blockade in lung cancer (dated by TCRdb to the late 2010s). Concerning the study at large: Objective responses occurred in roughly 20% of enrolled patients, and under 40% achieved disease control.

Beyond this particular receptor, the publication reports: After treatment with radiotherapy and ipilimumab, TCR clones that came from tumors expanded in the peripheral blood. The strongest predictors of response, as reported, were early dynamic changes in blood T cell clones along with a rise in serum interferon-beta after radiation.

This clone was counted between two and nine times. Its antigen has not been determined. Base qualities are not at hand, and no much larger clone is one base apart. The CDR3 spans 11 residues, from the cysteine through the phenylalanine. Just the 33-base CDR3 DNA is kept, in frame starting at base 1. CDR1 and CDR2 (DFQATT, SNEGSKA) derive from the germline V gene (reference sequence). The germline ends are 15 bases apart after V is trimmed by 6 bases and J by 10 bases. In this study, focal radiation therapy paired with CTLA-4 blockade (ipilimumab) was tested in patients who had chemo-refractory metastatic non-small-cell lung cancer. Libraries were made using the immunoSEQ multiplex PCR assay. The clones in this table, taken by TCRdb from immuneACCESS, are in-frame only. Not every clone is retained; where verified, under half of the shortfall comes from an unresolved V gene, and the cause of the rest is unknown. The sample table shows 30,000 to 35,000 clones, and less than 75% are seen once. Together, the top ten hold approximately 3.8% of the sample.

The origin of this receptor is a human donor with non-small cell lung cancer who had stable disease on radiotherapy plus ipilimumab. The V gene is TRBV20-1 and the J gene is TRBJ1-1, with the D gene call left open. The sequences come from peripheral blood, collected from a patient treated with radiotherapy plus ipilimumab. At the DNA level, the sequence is TGCAGTGCCCAGACATCCCCAGGAGCTTTCTTT. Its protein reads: CSAQTSPGAFF.